This T cell receptor (beta chain) was captured in a study of massively parallel sequencing of T cell beta chains (dated by TCRdb to the late 2000s). Context from the whole study: Human TCR beta CDR3 diversity in peripheral blood was profiled using 5'-RACE, Illumina short-read sequencing and a dedicated short-read assembly strategy.

The donor pool was composed of fewer than 450 males and 150 to 200 females, all aged 18 to 40 years. Peripheral leukocyte polyA+ RNA was isolated from approximately 150 liters of pooled peripheral blood. For starting material, the researchers used a commercial mRNA preparation made from normal human peripheral blood leukocytes pooled across fewer than 600 individuals. Inclusive of the bounding cysteine and phenylalanine, the CDR3 is 12 residues long. CDR3 DNA is the only sequence kept; it has 36 bases, read in frame from the first base. Germline trimming amounts to 6 bases on V and 7 bases on J, with 4 as the count of junction bases outside the gene matches. The CDR1 and CDR2 encoded by the germline V gene are MNHEY and SVGEGT. Overall results and qualifications from the work: The reported gene usage frequencies may have been skewed by preferential PCR amplification of some TRBV and TRBJ sequences. Because the RNA was pooled from many donors, the results reflect population-average clonotype abundance rather than any individual repertoire. In subsampling, clonotype counts increased linearly with read number, which indicated that sequencing depth was far from saturation. Across the roughly 31,000 distinct clonotypes, single-copy clonotypes accounted for 65% to 75% of clonotypes yet represented only about 19% of assemblies. Usage of TRBV genes spanned from roughly 0.0098% for TRBV17 up to 24.6% for TRBV20-1, while TRBJ usage spanned from around 1.7% for TRBJ2-6 up to roughly 17% for TRBJ2-1. Most clonotypes (21,973 of 33,664) were supported by a single sequence read, which could in principle inflate apparent diversity. Only about 23,000 (around 70%) of the clonotypes could be assigned a unique TRBV gene. CDR3 beta length spanned 21 to 81 nucleotides, with a peak at 45 nucleotides.

About this clonotype: Which antigen it targets is not known. Base qualities are not recorded, but no much larger clone differs from it by a single base.

Sequencing instrument: Illumina Genome Analyzer II. Two rounds of nested PCR with TRBC1/TRBC2-specific primers yielded a RACE product of about 520 bp, which was gel-purified. First-strand cDNA was made with a TRBC-specific primer plus a template-switching oligonucleotide, which provided a 5' anchor for RACE. The RACE amplicon was too long for direct short-read sequencing, so it was concatemerized by ligation and sheared by sonication. PAGE was used to isolate a size fraction of 100 to 300 bp, and that fraction then underwent shotgun sequencing on the Illumina platform. In separate runs on an Illumina GAII, sequencing yielded 18.8 million 36-nt reads and 21.7 million 50-nt single-end reads. In the authors' own workflow: Assembly of the pooled about 40 million reads was performed with iSSAKE using parameters -m 15, -o 2 and -r 0.7. Reads aligning to the ends of Ensembl TRBV gene predictions that carried unmatched junctional bases were used to seed de novo CDR3 beta assemblies. Clonotype abundance was estimated as the number of matching assembled contigs, not raw read depth. Among the assembled clonotypes, around 2,100 (roughly 6%) contained in-frame stop codons and were discarded, which left about 35,000 productive clonotypes. Sanger sequencing of cloned RACE products gave 250 to 300 unique TCR sequences, and around 70% of them were also found in the Illumina assembly. The public reads were reprocessed in TCRdb via fastp at Q25 and MiXCR, keeping in-frame beta chains. Identical CDR3 proteins give one entry, which carries the most common genes and DNA. The V and J calls, along with clone size, are taken from TCRdb and not from the paper's own processing. In this sample the table shows roughly 4,200 distinct CDR3 sequences, roughly 37% of which occur a single time. Of the sample, 2.5% to 3.5% is held by the ten largest clones.

This sequence originates from a pool of human donors in good health; the sample was commercial RNA pooled from many donors. The material sequenced was commercial RNA from peripheral blood pooled from many donors. The rearrangement joined TRBV6-2 or TRBV6-3 to TRBJ1-2, with 8 junctional bases fitting TRBD1. The CDR3 corresponds to CASRTRGLGYTF. Read as DNA, the sequence is TGTGCCAGCAGAACCAGGGGGCTTGGCTACACCTTC.